Each of the 5 T cell receptor beta chains below was sequenced from the same sample in a study of cytomegalovirus exposure and HLA in healthy donors. Profiling relied on immunoSEQ multiplex PCR, and the TCRdb table lists in-frame clones only, not all of them. The table includes more than 130,000 clones, 70% to 90% detected once. The source material was PBMCs. These receptors all stem from a woman under 30 in good health and CMV-seropositive.

This clone appeared a single time. The chain couples TRBV13 to TRBJ2-1; D might be TRBD2 (7 bases). CDR3 length equals 17 residues. With 1 base removed from V and 1 base from J, the gap between germline ends came to 14 bases. From germline, CDR1 is PRHDT and CDR2 FYEKMQ (reference sequence). The CDR3 is CASSLVRAGASYNEQFF. CDR3 coding DNA: TGTGCCAGCAGCTTAGTTAGGGCGGGGGCTTCCTACAATGAGCAGTTCTTC.

J is TRBJ2-1 and V is TRBV15; TRBD2 aligns across 9 bases. The trim removed 0 bases at V and 5 bases at J, leaving 8 bases unmatched. Germline loops: CDR1 LNHNV, CDR2 YYDKDF (reference sequence). The CDR3 runs to 17 residues. The CDR3 loop reads CATSRDGNAGGHNEQFF. Here the CDR3 DNA reads TGTGCCACCAGCAGAGATGGGAACGCGGGGGGGCACAATGAGCAGTTCTTC.

The genes are TRBV7-2 and TRBJ2-1; 7 nucleotides agree with TRBD2. Trimming cost V 1 base and J 3 bases; bases outside gene matches: 6. The CDR3 loop spans 16 amino acids. Germline CDR1 is SGHTA and CDR2 is FQGNSA. CDR3 sequence: CASSLVSGEIYNEQFF. The CDR3 nucleotides read TGTGCCAGCAGCTTAGTGAGCGGGGAGATCTACAATGAGCAGTTCTTC.

V is TRBV6-5 and J is TRBJ2-2, with 9 bases aligning to TRBD2. This CDR3 contains 15 residues. CDR1 is MNHEY, CDR2 SVGAGI, per germline. After removal of 8 bases from V and 5 bases from J, the junction contained 9 bases not matched to a gene. The CDR3 reads CASLPSGRLTGELFF. The CDR3 DNA sequence: TGTGCCAGCCTCCCCAGCGGGAGGCTTACCGGGGAGCTGTTTTTT.

The rearrangement uses TRBV14 and TRBJ1-1; 9 bases are a match to TRBD1. After removal of 4 bases from V and 7 bases from J, the junction contained 10 bases not matched to a gene. Germline values: CDR1 SGHDN, CDR2 FVKESK. The CDR3 contains 15 residues. CDR3 sequence reads: CASSRDRVSSREAFF. CDR3 in DNA: TGTGCCAGCAGCCGGGACAGGGTGTCCAGCCGTGAAGCTTTCTTT.